The rows below give T cell receptor beta chains drawn from one sample of a study of breast tumors, draining lymph nodes, adjacent tissues. MiXCR, run by TCRdb on the multiplex PCR reads, gives a single entry per CDR3 protein. This repertoire shows about 230,000 distinct CDR3 sequences, 32% found once; its top ten account for around 1.4%. Material: axillary lymph node tissue. These receptors all come from a female donor with breast cancer. Some clones in this sample may be carry-over from other donors' samples. Both conserved end residues are part of each CDR3. The D gene is left open where the match is weak. Some rows have no size entry. The others give once, few or many, or a class for an expanded clone.

d_gene,abundance,j_gene,v_gene,CDR3aa,CDR3nt
.,.,TRBJ2-3,TRBV5-1,CASSRVPQGMFADTRYF,TGCGCCAGCAGCAGGGTCCCCCAGGGGATGTTCGCAGATACGCGGTATTTT
.,many,TRBJ2-3,TRBV7-2,CASSQGDLRTDTQYF,TGTGCCAGCAGCCAGGGGGACTTACGCACAGATACGCAGTATTTT
.,many,TRBJ2-7,TRBV11-3,CASSFEASYEQYF,TGTGCCAGCAGCTTTGAGGCATCCTACGAGCAGTACTTC
.,many,TRBJ2-7,TRBV5-1,CASSPMTILSYEQYF,TGCGCCAGCTCACCCATGACTATCTTATCCTACGAGCAGTACTTC
.,many,TRBJ2-1,TRBV12-3/TRBV12-4,CASSFSGLRYNEQFF,TGTGCCAGCAGTTTTAGCGGACTACGCTACAATGAGCAGTTCTTC
.,many,TRBJ2-7,TRBV6-5,CASRRQRAVDYEQYF,TGTGCCAGCAGGCGACAGAGAGCGGTAGACTACGAGCAGTACTTC
.,many,TRBJ2-7,TRBV6-2/TRBV6-3,CASRTPGLPYEQYF,TGTGCCAGCAGAACGCCGGGACTGCCCTACGAGCAGTACTTC
.,.,TRBJ1-5,TRBV15,CAHTWQGSSNQPQHF,TGTGCCCATACGTGGCAGGGCTCTAGCAATCAGCCCCAGCATTTT
.,few,TRBJ1-1,TRBV6-6,CASSYSGPLRTEAFF,TGTGCCAGCAGTTACTCGGGACCCTTGAGGACTGAAGCTTTCTTT
.,many,TRBJ2-4,TRBV5-4,CASSLIGATKNIQYF,TGTGCCAGCAGCTTGATAGGGGCAACCAAAAACATTCAGTACTTC
.,many,TRBJ2-2,TRBV19,CASNSGQTGELFF,TGTGCCAGTAATTCCGGCCAAACCGGGGAGCTGTTTTTT
.,once,TRBJ2-2,TRBV7-9,CASSLAGSNTGELSW,TGTGCCAGCAGCTTAGCGGGGTCGAACACCGGGGAGCTGTCTTGG
.,.,TRBJ2-5,TRBV20-1,CSARRKTGGHQPQYF,TGCAGTGCTAGACGTAAGACAGGAGGGCATCAGCCCCAGTACTTC
.,.,TRBJ2-2,TRBV27,CATRVWGTGELFF,TGTGCCACCCGCGTGTGGGGGACCGGGGAGCTGTTTTTT
TRBD1,.,TRBJ1-1,TRBV14,CASSQLTGVNTEAFF,TGTGCCAGCAGCCAATTGACAGGGGTTAACACTGAAGCTTTCTTT
TRBD1,.,TRBJ1-2,TRBV19,CASSPILVGGASYGYTF,TGTGCCAGTAGTCCCATCTTAGTAGGGGGCGCAAGCTATGGCTACACCTTC
TRBD1,many,TRBJ2-7,TRBV7-9,CASSDRGKGVINEQYF,TGTGCCAGCAGTGACAGGGGTAAAGGGGTGATCAACGAGCAGTACTTC
.,many,TRBJ2-1,TRBV2,CASLRGSYNEQFF,TGTGCCAGCCTCAGGGGCTCCTACAATGAGCAGTTCTTC
TRBD1,.,TRBJ1-2,TRBV19,CASSIGQGWNGYTF,TGTGCCAGTAGTATAGGACAGGGGTGGAATGGCTACACCTTC
TRBD1,many,TRBJ2-1,TRBV20-1,CSATGTGRWNEQFF,TGCAGTGCCACCGGGACAGGGCGCTGGAATGAGCAGTTCTTC
TRBD1,.,TRBJ1-4,TRBV11-3,CAGSSTGTATEKLFF,TGTGCCGGCAGCTCCACCGGGACAGCGACTGAAAAACTGTTTTTT
.,.,TRBJ2-7,TRBV6-2/TRBV6-3,CASSYSHASYEQYF,TGTGCCAGCAGTTACTCCCATGCCTCCTACGAGCAGTACTTC
.,.,TRBJ1-4,TRBV28,CASRARGSEGEKLFF,TGTGCCAGCAGAGCTCGGGGGAGTGAAGGCGAAAAACTGTTTTTT
TRBD2,many,TRBJ2-3,TRBV9,CASSVGGLAGVGADTQYF,TGTGCCAGCAGCGTAGGTGGTCTAGCGGGAGTGGGAGCGGATACGCAGTATTTT
.,.,TRBJ2-5,TRBV7-7,CASSLAWEEAQYF,TGTGCTAGCAGCTTAGCTTGGGAAGAGGCCCAGTACTTC
TRBD1,many,TRBJ2-7,TRBV29-1,CSVDFGTGFGEQYF,TGCAGCGTCGACTTTGGGACAGGGTTCGGGGAGCAGTACTTC
.,few,TRBJ1-1,TRBV12-3/TRBV12-4,CASSFSGLEAFF,TGTGCCAGCAGTTTTTCTGGGTTGGAAGCTTTCTTT
.,few,TRBJ1-1,TRBV5-1,CASSLRMGNTEAFF,TGCGCCAGCAGCTTGCGAATGGGGAACACTGAAGCTTTCTTT
.,.,TRBJ1-2,TRBV2,CATPGHYGYTF,TGTGCCACCCCGGGACACTATGGCTACACCTTC
TRBD2,.,TRBJ2-1,TRBV7-2,CASSPGLAGGSYNEQFF,TGTGCCAGCAGCCCAGGACTAGCGGGAGGTTCCTACAATGAGCAGTTCTTC
.,many,TRBJ2-7,TRBV6-2/TRBV6-3,CASRPTGSQLYEQYF,TGTGCCAGCAGACCCACAGGGTCCCAACTTTACGAGCAGTACTTC
.,.,TRBJ2-2,TRBV28,CASSRQQGGLAGELFF,TGTGCCAGCAGCCGCCAACAGGGAGGTTTGGCCGGGGAGCTGTTTTTT
TRBD2,many,TRBJ2-1,TRBV19,CASSITSGSNEQFF,TGTGCCAGTAGTATAACTAGCGGGAGCAATGAGCAGTTCTTC
TRBD1,.,TRBJ1-3,TRBV29-1,CSVGTGPGNTIYF,TGCAGCGTTGGGACAGGGCCTGGAAACACCATATATTTT
.,many,TRBJ1-5,TRBV6-1,CASRPGRLNQPQHF,TGTGCCAGCCGACCGGGACGACTCAATCAGCCCCAGCATTTT
TRBD1,many,TRBJ2-1,TRBV7-9,CASSPGTGMSYNEQFF,TGTGCCAGCAGCCCCGGGACAGGGATGTCCTACAATGAGCAGTTCTTC
.,.,TRBJ1-5,TRBV20-1,CSAWTVGREHQSNQPQHF,TGCAGTGCGTGGACGGTTGGGCGGGAACACCAGAGCAATCAGCCCCAGCATTTT
.,many,TRBJ2-3,TRBV6-1,CASSESQNTQYF,TGTGCCAGCAGTGAAAGTCAGAATACGCAGTATTTT